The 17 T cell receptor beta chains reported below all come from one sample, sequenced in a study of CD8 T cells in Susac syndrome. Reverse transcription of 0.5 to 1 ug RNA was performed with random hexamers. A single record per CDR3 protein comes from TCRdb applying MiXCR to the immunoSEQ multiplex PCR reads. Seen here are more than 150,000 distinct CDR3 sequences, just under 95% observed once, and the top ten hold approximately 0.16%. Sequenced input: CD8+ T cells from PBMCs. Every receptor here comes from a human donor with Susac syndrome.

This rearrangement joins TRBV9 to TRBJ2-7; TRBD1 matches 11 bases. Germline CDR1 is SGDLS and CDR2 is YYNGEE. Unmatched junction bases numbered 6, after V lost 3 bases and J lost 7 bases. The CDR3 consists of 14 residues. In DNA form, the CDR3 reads TGTGCCAGCAGCGAGGGGGACAGGGGGGGTGAGCAGTACTTC. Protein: CASSEGDRGGEQYF. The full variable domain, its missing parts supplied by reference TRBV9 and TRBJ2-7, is DSGVTQTPKHLITATGQRVTLRCSPRSGDLSVYWYQQSLDQGLQFLIQYYNGEERAKGNILERFSAQQFPDLHSELNLSSLELGDSALYFCASSEGDRGGEQYFGPGTRLTVT.

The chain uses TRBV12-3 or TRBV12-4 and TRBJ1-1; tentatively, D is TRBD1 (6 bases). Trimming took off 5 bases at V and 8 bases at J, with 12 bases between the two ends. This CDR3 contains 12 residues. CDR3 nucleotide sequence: TGTGCCAGCAGTCTCGGGACAAGGGAAGCTTTCTTT. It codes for CASSLGTREAFF.

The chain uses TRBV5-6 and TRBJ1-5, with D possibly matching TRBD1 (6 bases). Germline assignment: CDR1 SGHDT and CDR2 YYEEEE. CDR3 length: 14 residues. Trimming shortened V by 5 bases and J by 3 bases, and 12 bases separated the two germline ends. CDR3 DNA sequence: TGTGCCAGCAGTATCACAGGGACCAATCAGCCCCAGCATTTT. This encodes CASSITGTNQPQHF. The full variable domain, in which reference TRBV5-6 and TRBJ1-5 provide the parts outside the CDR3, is DAGVTQSPTHLIKTRGQQVTLRCSPKSGHDTVSWYQQALGQGPQFIFQYYEEEERQRGNFPDRFSGHQFPNYSSELNVNALLLGDSALYLCASSITGTNQPQHFGDGTRLSIL.

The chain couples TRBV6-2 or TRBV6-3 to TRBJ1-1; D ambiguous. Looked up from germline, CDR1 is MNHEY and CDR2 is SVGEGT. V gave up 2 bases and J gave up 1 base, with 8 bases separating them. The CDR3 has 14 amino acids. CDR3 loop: CASSYGDENTEAFF. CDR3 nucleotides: TGTGCCAGCAGTTACGGCGATGAGAACACTGAAGCTTTCTTT.

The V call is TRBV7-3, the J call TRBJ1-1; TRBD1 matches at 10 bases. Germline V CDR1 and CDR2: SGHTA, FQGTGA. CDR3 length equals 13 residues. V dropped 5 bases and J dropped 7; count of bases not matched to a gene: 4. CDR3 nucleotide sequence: TGTGCCAGCAGCCTGGGACAGGGGAATGAAGCTTTCTTT. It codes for CASSLGQGNEAFF.

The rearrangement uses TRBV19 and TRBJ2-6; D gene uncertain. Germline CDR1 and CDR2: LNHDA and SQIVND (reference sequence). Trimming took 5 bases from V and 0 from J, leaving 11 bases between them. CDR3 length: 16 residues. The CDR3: CASSQRFYSGANVLTF. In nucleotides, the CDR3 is TGTGCCAGTAGTCAAAGGTTCTACTCTGGGGCCAACGTCCTGACTTTC.

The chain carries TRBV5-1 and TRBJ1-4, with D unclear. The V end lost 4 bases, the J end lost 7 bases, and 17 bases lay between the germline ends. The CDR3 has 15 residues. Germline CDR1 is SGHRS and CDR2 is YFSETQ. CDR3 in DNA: TGCGCCAGCAGCCCCAAGCCGAGTGAGTTTGAAAAACTGTTTTTT. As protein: CASSPKPSEFEKLFF.

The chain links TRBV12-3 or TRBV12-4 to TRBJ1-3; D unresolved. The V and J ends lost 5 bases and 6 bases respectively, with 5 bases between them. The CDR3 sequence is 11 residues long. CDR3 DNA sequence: TGTGCCAGCAGTCCCCAAAACACCATATATTTT. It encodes CASSPQNTIYF.

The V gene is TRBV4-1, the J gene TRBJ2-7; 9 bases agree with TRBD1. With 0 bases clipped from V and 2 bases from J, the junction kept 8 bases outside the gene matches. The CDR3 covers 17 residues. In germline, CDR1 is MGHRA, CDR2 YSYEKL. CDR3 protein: CASSQDADRGSAYEQYF. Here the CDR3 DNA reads TGCGCCAGCAGCCAAGATGCGGACAGGGGAAGCGCCTACGAGCAGTACTTC.

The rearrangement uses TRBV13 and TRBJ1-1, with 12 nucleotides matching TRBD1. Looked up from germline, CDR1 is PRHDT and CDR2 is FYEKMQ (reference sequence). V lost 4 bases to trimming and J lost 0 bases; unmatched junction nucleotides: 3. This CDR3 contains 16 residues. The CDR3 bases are TGTGCCAGCAGCTGGGGGGACAGGGGGCTGAACACTGAAGCTTTCTTT. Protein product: CASSWGDRGLNTEAFF.

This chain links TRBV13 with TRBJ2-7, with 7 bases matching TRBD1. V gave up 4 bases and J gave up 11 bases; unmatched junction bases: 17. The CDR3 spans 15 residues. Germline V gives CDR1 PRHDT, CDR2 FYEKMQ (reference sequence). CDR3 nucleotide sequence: TGTGCCAGCAGCTCCTCCGACAGGGCACGGGCGGCGAAGTACTTC. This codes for CASSSSDRARAAKYF.

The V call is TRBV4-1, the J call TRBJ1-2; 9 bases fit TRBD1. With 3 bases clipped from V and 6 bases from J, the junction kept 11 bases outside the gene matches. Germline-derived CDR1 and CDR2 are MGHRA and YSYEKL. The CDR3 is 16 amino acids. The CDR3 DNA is TGCGCCAGCAGCCAGGGACAGGGTGTCCTGATGAATGGCTACACCTTC. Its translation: CASSQGQGVLMNGYTF.

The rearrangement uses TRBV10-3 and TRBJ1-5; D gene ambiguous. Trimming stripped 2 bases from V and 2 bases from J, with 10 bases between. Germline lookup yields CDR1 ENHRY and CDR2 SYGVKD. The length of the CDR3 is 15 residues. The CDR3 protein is CAISEGVSGNQPQHF. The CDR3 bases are TGTGCCATCAGTGAGGGGGTTTCAGGCAATCAGCCCCAGCATTTT.

The CDR3 loop is CASSDLDRGPYQPQHF. The CDR3 coding sequence is TGTGCCAGCAGCGACCTGGACAGGGGGCCTTATCAGCCCCAGCATTTT. The V gene is TRBV6-4, the J gene TRBJ1-5; the match to TRBD1 covers 11 bases. With V trimmed by 6 bases and J by 5 bases, 9 bases remained unmatched. The germline V gene has CDR1 MRHNA and CDR2 SNTAGT. The CDR3 consists of 16 residues.

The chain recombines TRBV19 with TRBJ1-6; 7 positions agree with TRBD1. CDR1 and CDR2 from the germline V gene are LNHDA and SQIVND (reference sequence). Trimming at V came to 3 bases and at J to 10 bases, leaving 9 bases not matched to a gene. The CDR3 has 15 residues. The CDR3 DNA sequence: TGTGCCAGTAGTATCTCCCGACAGGGCAGATCACCCCTCCACTTT. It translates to CASSISRQGRSPLHF. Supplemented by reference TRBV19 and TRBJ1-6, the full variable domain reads DGGITQSPKYLFRKEGQNVTLSCEQNLNHDAMYWYRQDPGQGLRLIYYSQIVNDFQKGDIAEGYSVSREKKESFPLTVTSAQKNPTAFYLCASSISRQGRSPLHFGNGTRLTVT.

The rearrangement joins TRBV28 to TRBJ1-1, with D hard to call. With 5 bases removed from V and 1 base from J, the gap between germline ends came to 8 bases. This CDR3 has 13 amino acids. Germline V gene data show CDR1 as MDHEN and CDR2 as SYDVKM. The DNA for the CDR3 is TGTGCCAGCAGTGAACATGGGAACACTGAAGCTTTCTTT. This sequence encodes CASSEHGNTEAFF.

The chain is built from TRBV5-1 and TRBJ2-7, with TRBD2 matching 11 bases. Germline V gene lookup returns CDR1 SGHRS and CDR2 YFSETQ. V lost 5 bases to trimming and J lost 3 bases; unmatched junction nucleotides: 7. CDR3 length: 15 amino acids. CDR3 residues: CASSLTSGEIYEQYF. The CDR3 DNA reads TGCGCCAGCAGTTTGACTAGCGGGGAAATCTACGAGCAGTACTTC.